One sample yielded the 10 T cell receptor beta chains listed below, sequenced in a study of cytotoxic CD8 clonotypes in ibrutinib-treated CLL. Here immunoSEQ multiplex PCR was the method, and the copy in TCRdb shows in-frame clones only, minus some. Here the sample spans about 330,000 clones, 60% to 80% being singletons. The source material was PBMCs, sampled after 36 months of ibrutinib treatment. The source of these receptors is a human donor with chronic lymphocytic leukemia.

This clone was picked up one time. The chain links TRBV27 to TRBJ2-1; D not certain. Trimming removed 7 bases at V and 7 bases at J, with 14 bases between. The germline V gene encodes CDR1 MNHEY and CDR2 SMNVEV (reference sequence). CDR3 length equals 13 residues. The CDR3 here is CASTGPSLNEQFF. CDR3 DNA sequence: TGTGCCAGCACCGGACCATCGCTAAATGAGCAGTTCTTC.

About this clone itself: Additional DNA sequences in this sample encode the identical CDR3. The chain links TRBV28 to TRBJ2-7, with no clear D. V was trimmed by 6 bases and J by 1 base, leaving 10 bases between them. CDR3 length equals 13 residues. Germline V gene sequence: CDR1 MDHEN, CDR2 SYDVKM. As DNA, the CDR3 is TGTGCCAGCAGCCTGGGTGGGTCCTACGAGCAGTACTTC. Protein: CASSLGGSYEQYF.

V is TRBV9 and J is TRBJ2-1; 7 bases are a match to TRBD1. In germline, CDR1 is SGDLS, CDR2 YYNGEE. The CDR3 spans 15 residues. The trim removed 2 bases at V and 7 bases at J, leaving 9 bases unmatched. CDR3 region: CASSVTGTEHNEQFF. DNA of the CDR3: TGTGCCAGCAGCGTGACTGGGACAGAGCATAATGAGCAGTTCTTC.

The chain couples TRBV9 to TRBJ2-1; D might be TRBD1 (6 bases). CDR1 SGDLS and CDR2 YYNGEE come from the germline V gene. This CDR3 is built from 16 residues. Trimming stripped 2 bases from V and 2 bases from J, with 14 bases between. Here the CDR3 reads CASSVLTGLAYNEQFF. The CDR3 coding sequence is TGTGCCAGCAGCGTCCTCACAGGGCTGGCCTACAATGAGCAGTTCTTC.

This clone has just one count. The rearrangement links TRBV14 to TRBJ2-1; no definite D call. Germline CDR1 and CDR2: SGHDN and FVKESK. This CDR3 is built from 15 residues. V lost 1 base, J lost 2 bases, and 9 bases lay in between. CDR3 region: CASSQVAGPYNEQFF. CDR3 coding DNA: TGTGCCAGCAGCCAAGTTGCCGGGCCCTACAATGAGCAGTTCTTC.

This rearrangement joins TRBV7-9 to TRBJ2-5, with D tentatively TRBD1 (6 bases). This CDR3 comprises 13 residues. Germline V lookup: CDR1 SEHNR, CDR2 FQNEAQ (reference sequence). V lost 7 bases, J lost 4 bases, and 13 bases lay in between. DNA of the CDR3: TGTGCCAGCATGCCGGGACAAAGAGAGACCCAGTACTTC. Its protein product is CASMPGQRETQYF. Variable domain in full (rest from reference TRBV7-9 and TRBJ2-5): DTGVSQNPRHKITKRGQNVTFRCDPISEHNRLYWYRQTLGQGPEFLTYFQNEAQLEKSRLLSDRFSAERPKGSFSTLEIQRTEQGDSAMYLCASMPGQRETQYFGPGTRLLVL.

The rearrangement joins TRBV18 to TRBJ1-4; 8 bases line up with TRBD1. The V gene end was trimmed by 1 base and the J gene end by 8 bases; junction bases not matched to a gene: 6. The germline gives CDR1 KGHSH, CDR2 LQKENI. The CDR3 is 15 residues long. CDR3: CASSPLQGAWEKLFF. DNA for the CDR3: TGTGCCAGCTCACCACTCCAGGGGGCATGGGAAAAACTGTTTTTT.

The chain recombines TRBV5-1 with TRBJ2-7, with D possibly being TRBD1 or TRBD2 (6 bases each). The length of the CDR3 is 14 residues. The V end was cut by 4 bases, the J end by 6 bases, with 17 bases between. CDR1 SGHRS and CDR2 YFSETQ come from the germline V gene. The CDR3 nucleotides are TGCGCCAGCAGCCCCCAGGAAGGGGGGCTCGAGCAGTACTTC. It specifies CASSPQEGGLEQYF.

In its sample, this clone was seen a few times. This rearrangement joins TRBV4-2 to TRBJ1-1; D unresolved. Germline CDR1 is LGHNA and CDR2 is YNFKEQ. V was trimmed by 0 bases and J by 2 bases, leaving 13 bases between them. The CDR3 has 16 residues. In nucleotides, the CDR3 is TGTGCCAGCAGCCAAGAGTGGCGACGGACTAACACTGAAGCTTTCTTT. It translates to CASSQEWRRTNTEAFF.

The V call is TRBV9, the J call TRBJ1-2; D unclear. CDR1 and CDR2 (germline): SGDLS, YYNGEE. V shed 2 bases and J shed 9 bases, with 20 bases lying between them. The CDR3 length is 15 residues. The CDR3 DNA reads TGTGCCAGCAGCGTCCCGGCCCACCGGAAATTGCGCTACACCTTC. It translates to CASSVPAHRKLRYTF.